The 9 T cell receptor beta chains presented below share a single source sample, sequenced in a study of cytomegalovirus exposure and HLA in healthy donors. PCR amplification relied on 60 Vbeta primers (plus 13 Jbeta primers). TCRdb's table, derived via immunoSEQ multiplex PCR, lists solely in-frame clones and lacks some. The table has 80,000 or so clones, 75% to 85% seen once. Sequencing input: PBMCs. The receptors derive from a man aged 40-49 years in good health and CMV-seronegative.

CDR3 DNA: TGTGCCAGCAGTCGGACTTCCCAAGCCCAGCCCCAGCATTTT. It is translated as CASSRTSQAQPQHF. V usage is TRBV2 and J usage is TRBJ1-5, with unresolved D. The CDR3 spans 14 residues. The germline V and J ends were trimmed by 5 bases and 7 bases, with 15 bases remaining between them. Germline CDR1 is SNHLY and CDR2 is FYNNEI.

This clone was found a few times. V usage is TRBV7-3 and J usage is TRBJ1-2; D ambiguous. V lost 1 base, J lost 6 bases, and 9 bases lay in between. The germline gives CDR1 SGHTA, CDR2 FQGTGA. The CDR3 loop spans 13 amino acids. The CDR3 sequence: CASSLRAGDGYTF. CDR3 nucleotides: TGTGCCAGCAGCTTAAGGGCAGGTGATGGCTACACCTTC.

This clone was counted a single time. The rearrangement links TRBV7-6 to TRBJ1-5; 7 bases agree with TRBD1. This CDR3 comprises 14 residues. Trimming cost V 4 bases and J 4 bases; bases outside gene matches: 4. CDR1 is SGHVS and CDR2 is FNYEAQ in the germline V gene. CDR3 nucleotides: TGTGCCAGCAGCTCCCGACAGGGAAATCAGCCCCAGCATTTT. It yields the protein CASSSRQGNQPQHF.

This chain links TRBV7-9 with TRBJ1-5, with TRBD1 as a possible D gene (5 bases). CDR1 and CDR2 (germline): SEHNR, FQNEAQ (reference sequence). CDR3 length: 15 residues. Trimming took 5 bases from V and 6 from J, leaving 17 bases between them. Written as DNA, the CDR3 is TGTGCCAGCAGCCCCCGGGGGGGAGGATCTCAGCCCCAGCATTTT. It encodes CASSPRGGGSQPQHF.

This sequence joins TRBV11-3 and TRBJ2-5; a weak D match, TRBD2 (5 bases). The DNA matches TRBJ2-7 better at its end, which makes the J call doubtful. This CDR3 is built from 17 residues. Looked up from germline, CDR1 is SGHNT and CDR2 is YENEEA. CDR3 nucleotide sequence: TGTGCCAGCAGCTCCCGTTGTCATGCTAGCTGGGACTACGAGCAGTACTTC. Translating gives CASSSRCHASWDYEQYF.

The chain recombines TRBV5-1 with TRBJ2-7; the D gene is possibly TRBD1 (7 bases). V gave up 5 bases and J gave up 2 bases, with 14 bases separating them. The CDR3 is 14 amino acids. Germline V CDR1 and CDR2: SGHRS, YFSETQ. The CDR3 loop is CASRIGGQTYEQYF. CDR3 DNA sequence: TGCGCCAGCAGAATCGGGGGACAGACCTACGAGCAGTACTTC.

Regarding this clone: A junction boundary mismatches the germline segment, possibly from a read error. The chain carries TRBV6-1 and TRBJ1-6; D remains ambiguous. CDR1 and CDR2 (germline): MNHNS, SASEGT. CDR3 length: 15 amino acids. The CDR3 nucleotides are TGTTCCAGCAGTGAAGTCCCAGGTTTTACTTCACCCCTCCACTTT. This gives the protein CSSSEVPGFTSPLHF.

This sequence joins TRBV6-5 and TRBJ1-2; D call uncertain. Trimming stripped 2 bases from V and 8 bases from J, with 12 bases between. Germline V gene data show CDR1 as MNHEY and CDR2 as SVGAGI. This CDR3 spans 13 amino acids. CDR3 DNA sequence: TGTGCCAGCAGTTACGGGCAGGTCGACGGCTACACCTTC. Its translation: CASSYGQVDGYTF.

This clone was counted between two and nine times. The chain has TRBV27 and TRBJ2-1; D may be TRBD2 (6 bases). The V gene lost 3 bases and the J gene lost 0 bases, with 12 bases spanning the gap. The germline gives CDR1 MNHEY, CDR2 SMNVEV (reference sequence). The CDR3 covers 16 residues. DNA of the CDR3: TGTGCCAGCAGTTTTAGCGGTGGCAGCTCCTACAATGAGCAGTTCTTC. Translation: CASSFSGGSSYNEQFF.